The entry that follows covers one T cell receptor (beta chain) sequence. V lost 4 bases to trimming and J lost 5 bases; unmatched junction nucleotides: 7. Looked up from germline, CDR1 is SGHAT and CDR2 is FQNNGV. This CDR3 is built from 15 residues. The data were obtained in a study of blood T cell repertoires in COVID-19. Whole-study context: Whether acute or convalescent, the COVID-19 samples came from the United States, Italy and Spain. Sources were T cells, B-cell-depleted T cells, or PBMCs; the material itself was cDNA or gDNA.

Per the original data handling: Amplified reference gene primers provided the basis for estimating nucleated cell counts. Clones were read by immunoSEQ multiplex PCR, and TCRdb kept only the in-frame ones, dropping some. The D gene and trimming were derived from the DNA, and the V and J assignments and clone size from that table. The sample comprises 150,000 to 200,000 clones, 70% to 90% of which are singletons, and 2% to 3% rests with the top ten. Sequencing was performed on peripheral blood. The receptor was derived from a man aged 40-50 years with active or convalescent COVID-19. The chain couples TRBV11-2 to TRBJ2-2, with 7 bases lining up with TRBD1. As DNA, the CDR3 is TGTGCCAGCAGCTCGACAGGGAGATATACCGGGGAGCTGTTTTTT. Its translation is CASSSTGRYTGELFF.